This T cell receptor beta chain was sequenced for a study of blood T cell repertoires in COVID-19. Turning to the study itself: Acute and convalescent COVID-19 samples came from the United States, Italy and Spain. The analysed material was cDNA or gDNA that came from T cells, B-cell-depleted T cells, or PBMCs.

Original methodology: Amplification of reference gene primers was used by the study to estimate nucleated cell counts. The repertoire was sequenced with immunoSEQ multiplex PCR; TCRdb's copy has only in-frame clones and lacks some. The DNA was the basis for D and trimming; V, J and clone size are from that table. This sample has around 220,000 clones; roughly 84% occur once, and the top ten carry about 4%. Material for sequencing was peripheral blood. This TCR was sampled from a woman in her forties with active or convalescent COVID-19.

The CDR3, as DNA: TGTGCCAGCAGCTCGGGACAGGGGGCAGGTTCACCCCTCCACTTT. It encodes CASSSGQGAGSPLHF. The chain has TRBV11-3 and TRBJ1-6; 12 bases agree with TRBD1. The CDR3 is made up of 15 amino acids. Germline V CDR1 and CDR2: SGHNT, YENEEA. The ends lost 4 bases at V and 9 bases at J; junction bases unmatched: 4. The full variable domain, with the rest looked up from reference TRBV11-3 and TRBJ1-6, is EAGVVQSPRYKIIEKKQPVAFWCNPISGHNTLYWYLQNLGQGPELLIRYENEEAVDDSQLPKDRFSAERLKGVDSTLKIQPAELGDSAVYLCASSSGQGAGSPLHFGNGTRLTVT.